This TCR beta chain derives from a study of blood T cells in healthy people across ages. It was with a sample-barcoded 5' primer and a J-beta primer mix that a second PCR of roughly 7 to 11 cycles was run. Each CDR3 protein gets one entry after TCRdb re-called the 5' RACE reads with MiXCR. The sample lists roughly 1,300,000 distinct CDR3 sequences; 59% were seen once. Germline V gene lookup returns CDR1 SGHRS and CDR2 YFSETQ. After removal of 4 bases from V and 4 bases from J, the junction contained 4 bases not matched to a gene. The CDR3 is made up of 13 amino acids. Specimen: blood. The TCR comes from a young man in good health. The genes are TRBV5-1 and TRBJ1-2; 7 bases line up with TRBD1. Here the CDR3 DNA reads TGCGCCAGCAGCGAGGGACAGCTCTATGGCTACACCTTC. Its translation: CASSEGQLYGYTF.